What follows describes a single TCR beta chain. The CDR3 is 16 residues long. Germline CDR1 SGHNT, CDR2 YYREEE (reference sequence). The V gene end was trimmed by 3 bases and the J gene end by 0 bases; junction bases not matched to a gene: 4. The data derive from a study of T cell clones after liver transplantation. Whole-study context: Blood was drawn pre-transplant, before withdrawal, and after full or failed withdrawal.

Assay used: immunoSEQ multiplex PCR; TCRdb lists only in-frame clones, some missing. The table has 55,000 to 70,000 clones, 80% to 95% seen once. The chain carries TRBV5-4 and TRBJ1-3; 9 bases fit TRBD1. This sample comprised CD4+ T cells from blood, obtained 25 months after liver transplant. This TCR derives from a human patient who received a liver transplant. Some of the T cells might come from the graft donor. CDR3 nucleotides: TGTGCCAGCAGCTCAAGGACAGGGGCCTCTGGAAACACCATATATTTT. Amino acid sequence: CASSSRTGASGNTIYF.